The clone carrying this T cell receptor (beta chain) occurred a few times. Antigen: not known. This specimen belongs to a study of post-analysis software for immune sequencing data. Points from the study as a whole: TRBV5-6, TRBV5-1 and TRBV20-1 belonged to a set of about 5 TRBV segments that were more frequent in patients than controls. Same-batch samples co-clustered strongly by F measure. Multiple sclerosis patients had significantly lower normalized Chao1 diversity than controls.

Researchers reported that TCR beta cDNA libraries carried unique molecular identifiers. A single record per CDR3 protein comes from TCRdb applying MiXCR to the PCR reads. The sample has around 710,000 distinct CDR3 sequences; 35% to 55% are singletons. The CDR3 loop spans 16 amino acids. V gave up 5 bases and J gave up 5 bases; unmatched junction bases: 11. From germline, CDR1 is SGHTA and CDR2 FQGNSA. V and J are TRBV7-2 and TRBJ2-7; the match to TRBD2 covers 11 bases. What was sequenced was blood. The sequence derives from a girl aged 5-17 years with multiple sclerosis. The CDR3 coding sequence is TGTGCCAGCAGCACCGCACTAGCGGGAGTACGGAACGAGCAGTACTTC. Translating it yields CASSTALAGVRNEQYF.